Each of the 28 T cell receptor beta chains below was sequenced from the same sample in a study of T cell repertoires in cytomegalovirus infection. TCRdb reprocessed the reads via MiXCR and lists one record per CDR3 protein. The sample shows more than 85,000 distinct CDR3 sequences, 20% to 25% of them seen only once. The sample comprised CD8+ T cells from PBMCs. These receptor sequences come from a human donor in good health (CMV status not recorded). Some clones in this sample may be carry-over from other donors' samples.

The chain employs TRBV2 and TRBJ1-2, with 8 bases fitting TRBD1. The CDR3 is made up of 16 amino acids. From germline, CDR1 is SNHLY and CDR2 FYNNEI. The junction had 6 bases not matched to a gene; V was cut back by 0 bases and J by 3 bases. The CDR3 spells CASSEAVGRGHYGYTF. CDR3 nucleotide sequence: TGTGCCAGCAGTGAAGCAGTGGGCAGGGGGCACTATGGCTACACCTTC.

The chain is built from TRBV14 and TRBJ1-6; D is uncertain. The V and J ends lost 1 base and 10 bases respectively, with 5 bases between them. The length of the CDR3 is 12 residues. Germline-derived CDR1 and CDR2 are SGHDN and FVKESK. The CDR3 DNA is TGTGCCAGCAGCCAAGGGAGGTCACCCCTCCACTTT. Its translation is CASSQGRSPLHF.

This clonotype was seen only a few times. The genes are TRBV10-3 and TRBJ2-7; D unresolved. Between the trimmed V and J ends, which lost 3 bases and 0 bases, there was a span of 9 bases. This CDR3 contains 14 residues. The germline V gene has CDR1 ENHRY and CDR2 SYGVKD. The CDR3 region is CAISDGKNSYEQYF. The CDR3 nucleotides are TGTGCCATCAGTGATGGGAAAAACTCCTACGAGCAGTACTTC.

This clonotype was counted between two and nine times. The V gene is TRBV29-1, the J gene TRBJ2-1; no definite D call. The germline CDR1 and CDR2 sequences are SQVTM and ANQGSEA. This CDR3 is 12 amino acids long. Trimming stripped 6 bases from V and 4 bases from J, with 10 bases between. CDR3 residues: CSVPHLYNEQFF. Written as DNA, the CDR3 is TGCAGCGTCCCCCACCTTTACAATGAGCAGTTCTTC.

This clonotype has more than one count but fewer than ten. V is TRBV4-1 and J is TRBJ1-1; D remains unclear. The V gene lost 1 base and the J gene lost 2 bases, with 14 bases spanning the gap. This CDR3 is 16 amino acids long. Germline V lookup: CDR1 MGHRA, CDR2 YSYEKL. CDR3 sequence: CASSQGGLGSNTEAFF. Here the CDR3 DNA reads TGCGCCAGCAGCCAAGGAGGGCTTGGCTCCAACACTGAAGCTTTCTTT.

The V gene is TRBV6-2 or TRBV6-3, the J gene TRBJ2-1, with unresolved D. Germline V gene data show CDR1 as MNHEY and CDR2 as SVGEGT. The ends were cut back, 0 bases at V and 8 bases at J, with 5 bases in the middle. This CDR3 contains 12 residues. DNA for the CDR3: TGTGCCAGCAGTTACTCCCAACATGAGCAGTTCTTC. Its protein product is CASSYSQHEQFF.

The table lists this clonotype with many counts. This chain joins TRBV7-8 and TRBJ1-5, with a possible D match to TRBD1 (6 bases). Germline V gives CDR1 SGHVS, CDR2 FQNEAQ. The V end was cut by 9 bases, the J end by 6 bases, with 21 bases between. The CDR3 contains 15 residues. As DNA, the CDR3 is TGTGCCAGAGTCGGGGAAAGACAGGTGATTCAGCCCCAGCATTTT. Protein sequence: CARVGERQVIQPQHF. The variable domain in full, with the rest retrieved from reference TRBV7-8 and TRBJ1-5, is GAGVSQSPRYKVAKRGQDVALRCDPISGHVSLFWYQQALGQGPEFLTYFQNEAQLDKSGLPSDRFFAERPEGSVSTLKIQRTQQEDSAVYLCARVGERQVIQPQHFGDGTRLSIL.

The chain links TRBV12-5 to TRBJ2-7; no clear D gene. This CDR3 is 14 amino acids long. Germline CDR1 LGHNT, CDR2 FRNRAP. V was cut by 5 bases and J by 0 bases, with 11 bases left in between. The CDR3 nucleotides read TGTGCTAGTGGTGCCTTTGGGTACTCCTACGAGCAGTACTTC. Its translation is CASGAFGYSYEQYF.

This clonotype was recorded a few times. In nucleotides, the CDR3 is TGTGCCAGCAGCGTTACCAACTCGGGCGAGCAGTACTTC. Translating gives CASSVTNSGEQYF. The chain joins TRBV9 to TRBJ2-7, with D hard to call. The length of the CDR3 is 13 residues. The germline V gene encodes CDR1 SGDLS and CDR2 YYNGEE. With 2 bases removed from V and 6 bases from J, the gap between germline ends came to 12 bases.

The genes are TRBV30 and TRBJ2-7; no clear D gene. The CDR3 length is 12 residues. V was pared by 4 bases and J by 1 base, with 8 bases between. Looked up from germline, CDR1 is GTSNPN and CDR2 is SVGIG (reference sequence). CDR3 in DNA: TGTGCCTGGAAAGAGACGTCCTACGAGCAGTACTTC. It codes for CAWKETSYEQYF. The full variable domain, rest sourced from reference TRBV30 and TRBJ2-7, is SQTIHQWPATLVQPVGSPLSLECTVEGTSNPNLYWYRQAAGRGLQLLFYSVGIGQISSEVPQNLSASRPQDRQFILSSKKLLLSDSGFYLCAWKETSYEQYFGPGTRLTVT.

V gene TRBV12-5 combines with J gene TRBJ1-1; no definite D call. The CDR3 consists of 11 residues. Trimming cost V 6 bases and J 0 bases, with 2 bases left between them. Per germline, CDR1 LGHNT and CDR2 FRNRAP. In nucleotides, the CDR3 is TGTGCTAGTGGAGTGAACACTGAAGCTTTCTTT. This translates into CASGVNTEAFF.

The chain carries TRBV7-9 and TRBJ2-3, with a possible D match to TRBD2 (6 bases). From germline, CDR1 is SEHNR and CDR2 FQNEAQ (reference sequence). The CDR3 length is 14 residues. Trimming pared 7 bases from V and 1 base from J, leaving 12 bases between. CDR3 loop: CASTPASGTDTQYF. DNA for the CDR3: TGTGCCAGCACCCCCGCTAGCGGCACAGATACGCAGTATTTT.

This clonotype was picked up many times. The chain has TRBV7-2 and TRBJ2-5, with D possibly matching TRBD2 (7 bases). There are 16 residues in the CDR3. V lost 1 base to trimming and J lost 4 bases, with 16 bases between them. Germline CDR1 is SGHTA and CDR2 is FQGNSA. The CDR3 region has the DNA TGTGCCAGCAGCTTAGAAAGTGGGGGGGCCCGAGAGACCCAGTACTTC. Its translation is CASSLESGGARETQYF.

This chain links TRBV12-3 or TRBV12-4 with TRBJ2-3, with 12 bases aligning to TRBD2. This CDR3 contains 19 residues. The V segment lost 3 bases and the J segment 0 bases; nucleotides outside the gene matches: 10. CDR3 region: CASSFPGRLAGASTDTQYF. The DNA for the CDR3 is TGTGCCAGCAGTTTCCCCGGACGACTAGCGGGAGCAAGCACAGATACGCAGTATTTT.

This clonotype has just a few counts. The chain is built from TRBV5-5 and TRBJ1-4; D gene ambiguous. Trimming shortened V by 2 bases and J by 5 bases, and 7 bases separated the two germline ends. Germline loops: CDR1 SGHKS, CDR2 YYEKEE (reference sequence). The CDR3 contains 13 residues. CDR3 region: CASSLVGNEKLFF. The CDR3 DNA reads as TGTGCCAGCAGCTTAGTCGGGAATGAAAAACTGTTTTTT.

This clonotype was observed many times. The chain couples TRBV7-3 to TRBJ2-2; a weak D match, TRBD1 (6 bases). The germline V gene encodes CDR1 SGHTA and CDR2 FQGTGA. This CDR3 spans 16 amino acids. Trimming removed 0 bases from V and 0 bases from J, with 8 bases in between. This CDR3 is CASSLTAGANTGELFF. Here the CDR3 DNA reads TGTGCCAGCAGCTTAACAGCAGGGGCGAACACCGGGGAGCTGTTTTTT.

The chain couples TRBV7-9 to TRBJ2-1; 7 bases line up with TRBD2. J was trimmed by 1 base and V by 5 bases; bases with no gene match: 11. The CDR3 contains 17 residues. In germline, CDR1 is SEHNR, CDR2 FQNEAQ (reference sequence). The CDR3 DNA is TGTGCCAGCAGCGGGGGACGGGCGGGGGATTCCTACAATGAGCAGTTCTTC. This gives the protein CASSGGRAGDSYNEQFF.

The chain combines TRBV12-5 with TRBJ2-7; D not resolved. The CDR3 has 10 amino acids. Deletions cut 6 bases from V and 3 bases from J, with 3 bases between. CDR1 and CDR2 from the germline V gene are LGHNT and FRNRAP. The CDR3 sequence: CASGDYEQYF. For the CDR3, the DNA is TGTGCTAGTGGGGACTACGAGCAGTACTTC.

This clonotype was counted ten times or more. The V call is TRBV7-9, the J call TRBJ1-1, with 10 bases that match TRBD1. Germline V CDR1 and CDR2: SEHNR, FQNEAQ (reference sequence). The CDR3 runs 14 residues. The V and J ends lost 5 bases and 4 bases, in that order; junction bases with no gene match: 4. CDR3 region: CASSAGQGLTEAFF. DNA of the CDR3: TGTGCCAGCAGCGCGGGACAGGGGCTCACTGAAGCTTTCTTT.

V is TRBV30 and J is TRBJ1-1, with 8 positions matching TRBD1. There are 14 residues in the CDR3. The V and J ends lost 2 bases and 2 bases, in that order; junction bases with no gene match: 4. CDR1 and CDR2 (germline): GTSNPN, SVGIG (reference sequence). The CDR3 DNA reads as TGTGCCTGGAGTCCGGGGACAGGCAACACTGAAGCTTTCTTT. Residues: CAWSPGTGNTEAFF.

This clonotype was found many times. The genes are TRBV7-9 and TRBJ2-3, with D maybe TRBD1 (5 bases). Trimming pared 5 bases from V and 6 bases from J, leaving 12 bases between. The CDR3 is 13 amino acids. Germline V gives CDR1 SEHNR, CDR2 FQNEAQ (reference sequence). The CDR3 DNA follows: TGTGCCAGCAGCCCAGGGTCCCGGGATACGCAGTATTTT. It codes for CASSPGSRDTQYF.

Many counts were recorded for this clonotype. The chain joins TRBV20-1 to TRBJ2-3; the D is unclear. There are 11 residues in the CDR3. Trimming pared 5 bases from V and 4 bases from J, leaving 7 bases between. Germline CDR1 and CDR2: DFQATT and SNEGSKA (reference sequence). The CDR3 protein is CSAGVPDTQYF. The CDR3 DNA follows: TGCAGTGCTGGCGTTCCAGATACGCAGTATTTT.

This clonotype came up a few times. This chain joins TRBV6-2 or TRBV6-3 and TRBJ2-1; D is unclear. The CDR3 has 11 amino acids. Germline assignment: CDR1 MNHEY and CDR2 SVGEGT. V was trimmed by 2 bases and J by 9 bases, leaving 5 bases between them. The CDR3 DNA is TGTGCCAGCAGTTACGCCGGTGAGCAGTTCTTC. This gives the protein CASSYAGEQFF.

The chain uses TRBV5-1 and TRBJ1-3, with TRBD1 matching 7 bases. The germline V gene has CDR1 SGHRS and CDR2 YFSETQ. Trimming at V came to 0 bases and at J to 3 bases, leaving 6 bases not matched to a gene. CDR3 length: 16 amino acids. CDR3 sequence: CASSLVGQSSGNTIYF. DNA of the CDR3: TGCGCCAGCAGCTTGGTGGGACAGTCGAGTGGAAACACCATATATTTT.

With respect to this clonotype: A read error may produce the germline difference seen at one junction end. This chain links TRBV4-2 with TRBJ2-3; possibly TRBD1 or TRBD2 for D (6 bases each). There are 15 residues in the CDR3. Germline values: CDR1 LGHNA, CDR2 YNFKEQ. The CDR3 reads CASSQEPGATDTRYF. The CDR3 region has the DNA TGTGCCAGCAGCCAAGAACCGGGGGCCACAGATACGCGGTATTTT.

The V gene is TRBV2, the J gene TRBJ1-1; D may be TRBD1 (6 bases). Looked up from germline, CDR1 is SNHLY and CDR2 is FYNNEI. V was pared by 4 bases and J by 1 base, with 16 bases between. The CDR3 is made up of 16 amino acids. The CDR3 DNA reads as TGTGCCAGCAGTGGCGTGGGGGGCGCAAGGAACACTGAAGCTTTCTTT. This sequence encodes CASSGVGGARNTEAFF.

This clonotype was recorded at least ten times. The chain has TRBV20-1 and TRBJ1-3; 7 bases agree with TRBD1. The CDR3 is 16 amino acids. With V trimmed by 6 bases and J by 0 bases, 11 bases remained unmatched. Germline V lookup: CDR1 DFQATT, CDR2 SNEGSKA (reference sequence). In nucleotides, the CDR3 is TGCAGTGCAATACCTCTCCGGGACAGCTCTGGAAACACCATATATTTT. It yields the protein CSAIPLRDSSGNTIYF.

The chain recombines TRBV28 with TRBJ1-1; D might be TRBD1 (5 bases). CDR1 MDHEN and CDR2 SYDVKM come from the germline V gene. Trimming cost V 3 bases and J 4 bases, with 12 bases left between them. This CDR3 is 14 amino acids long. DNA for the CDR3: TGTGCCAGCAGTTTGTGGGACCCCTTCACTGAAGCTTTCTTT. It codes for CASSLWDPFTEAFF.